This is a list of T cell receptor beta chains from one sample in a study of blood T cell repertoires in COVID-19. The method was immunoSEQ multiplex PCR; TCRdb's version includes in-frame clones alone and lacks a portion of them. The sample lists about 65,000 clones, about 77% occurring once. The sequencing input was peripheral blood. The receptor source for this set is a human donor in a cohort sampled during active COVID-19. Both conserved end residues are part of each CDR3. A D gene is named only where the DNA matches it firmly. The size entry is marked missing in some rows and otherwise reads once, few, many or a size class.

cdr3_nt: TGTGCCAGCTCACCCTACGGGACACTCTCCTACGAGCAGTACTTC; cdr3_aa: CASSPYGTLSYEQYF; v_call: TRBV18; clone_size: few; d_call: .; j_call: TRBJ2-7
cdr3_nt: TGTGCCAGCAGCGTAGATCCGGGAATGAACACTGAAGCTTTCTTT; cdr3_aa: CASSVDPGMNTEAFF; v_call: TRBV9; clone_size: .; d_call: .; j_call: TRBJ1-1
cdr3_nt: TGTGCCAGCAGTTTATCGGATAGGACAGGGAATTGGAAAGGCTACACCTTC; cdr3_aa: CASSLSDRTGNWKGYTF; v_call: TRBV27; clone_size: .; d_call: TRBD1; j_call: TRBJ1-2
cdr3_nt: TGCAGCGTTACAAGGCCGAGGGACTACTCCTACGAGCAGTACTTC; cdr3_aa: CSVTRPRDYSYEQYF; v_call: TRBV29-1; clone_size: .; d_call: TRBD2; j_call: TRBJ2-7
cdr3_nt: TGTGCCAGCAGTGAAGGCAGGGTCAATCAGCCCCAGCATTTT; cdr3_aa: CASSEGRVNQPQHF; v_call: TRBV28; clone_size: few; d_call: .; j_call: TRBJ1-5
cdr3_nt: TGTGCTAGTAGGGCGAAGGCAGGGGAGACCCAGTACTTC; cdr3_aa: CASRAKAGETQYF; v_call: TRBV12-5; clone_size: .; d_call: .; j_call: TRBJ2-5
cdr3_nt: TGTGCCAGCAGCTTGGACAGGGGGCGCAGCTATGGCTACACCTTC; cdr3_aa: CASSLDRGRSYGYTF; v_call: TRBV5-6; clone_size: .; d_call: TRBD1; j_call: TRBJ1-2
cdr3_nt: TGCGCCAGCAGCTTCGGTTCTGAGGAGACCCAGTACTTC; cdr3_aa: CASSFGSEETQYF; v_call: TRBV5-1; clone_size: .; d_call: .; j_call: TRBJ2-5
cdr3_nt: TGTGCCAGCAGTTTAGTAGGACAGTTAACGAACACTGAAGCTTTCTTT; cdr3_aa: CASSLVGQLTNTEAFF; v_call: TRBV28; clone_size: .; d_call: .; j_call: TRBJ1-1
cdr3_nt: TGTGCCAGCACCTCAGGGCGGATTAACACTGAAGCTTTCTTT; cdr3_aa: CASTSGRINTEAFF; v_call: TRBV25-1; clone_size: .; d_call: .; j_call: TRBJ1-1
cdr3_nt: TGTGCCAGCAGCCCCAGCCGCGGGAGATCCAATGAGCAGTTCTTC; cdr3_aa: CASSPSRGRSNEQFF; v_call: TRBV7-2; clone_size: .; d_call: TRBD2; j_call: TRBJ2-1
cdr3_nt: TGCGCCAGCAGCTCGGGACTAGCGGGAGAGACCCAGTACTTC; cdr3_aa: CASSSGLAGETQYF; v_call: TRBV5-1; clone_size: few; d_call: TRBD2; j_call: TRBJ2-5
cdr3_nt: TGTGCCAGCAGCTTGGCCAGGGCGGGGAGCTCCTACGAGCAGTACTTC; cdr3_aa: CASSLARAGSSYEQYF; v_call: TRBV5-6; clone_size: .; d_call: .; j_call: TRBJ2-7
cdr3_nt: TGTGCCAGCAGCTTAAGCGGGAGAGGTACCGGGGAGCTGTTTTTT; cdr3_aa: CASSLSGRGTGELFF; v_call: TRBV5-5; clone_size: .; d_call: TRBD2; j_call: TRBJ2-2
cdr3_nt: TGCGCCAGCAGTGCCCTGGGCCCGAACACTGAAGCTTTCTTT; cdr3_aa: CASSALGPNTEAFF; v_call: TRBV10-1; clone_size: .; d_call: .; j_call: TRBJ1-1
cdr3_nt: TGTGCCAGCAGTTTAACTAACAATGAGCAGTTCTTC; cdr3_aa: CASSLTNNEQFF; v_call: TRBV12-3/TRBV12-4; clone_size: once; d_call: .; j_call: TRBJ2-1
cdr3_nt: TGTGCCATCAGTGAACAGGGACCCTCTGGAAACACCATATATTTT; cdr3_aa: CAISEQGPSGNTIYF; v_call: TRBV10-3; clone_size: .; d_call: .; j_call: TRBJ1-3
cdr3_nt: TGTGCCAGCAGTGAGACACCAGCCAAAAACATTCAGTACTTC; cdr3_aa: CASSETPAKNIQYF; v_call: TRBV6-1; clone_size: .; d_call: .; j_call: TRBJ2-4
cdr3_nt: TGCGCCAGCAGCGCAGACACTCACACTGAAGCTTTCTTT; cdr3_aa: CASSADTHTEAFF; v_call: TRBV5-1; clone_size: .; d_call: .; j_call: TRBJ1-1
cdr3_nt: TGCGCCAGCAGTCACAGGGGTTCTCGCCGGAACACTGAAGCTTTCTTT; cdr3_aa: CASSHRGSRRNTEAFF; v_call: TRBV23-1; clone_size: .; d_call: .; j_call: TRBJ1-1
cdr3_nt: TGTGCCAGTAGTACGGGACAGGGGTCCTACAATGAGCAGTTCTTC; cdr3_aa: CASSTGQGSYNEQFF; v_call: TRBV19; clone_size: few; d_call: TRBD1; j_call: TRBJ2-1
cdr3_nt: TGTGCCAGCAGCCGTGAGGCGTCTGAAGCTTTCTTT; cdr3_aa: CASSREASEAFF; v_call: TRBV7-9; clone_size: many; d_call: .; j_call: TRBJ1-1
cdr3_nt: TGTGCCAGTAGTATCGACAGGAGAAATGAAAAACTGTTTTTT; cdr3_aa: CASSIDRRNEKLFF; v_call: TRBV19; clone_size: .; d_call: .; j_call: TRBJ1-4
cdr3_nt: TGTGCCAGCTCCCTAGCGGGGCGTGTGGATACGCAGTATTTT; cdr3_aa: CASSLAGRVDTQYF; v_call: TRBV5-5; clone_size: .; d_call: TRBD2; j_call: TRBJ2-3
cdr3_nt: TGCGCCAGCAGCCAAGATATTCAGGCCGCCTATGGCTACACCTTC; cdr3_aa: CASSQDIQAAYGYTF; v_call: TRBV4-1; clone_size: once; d_call: .; j_call: TRBJ1-2
cdr3_nt: TGTGCCAGCAGCCCGCGGACAGGGGACCCCTACGAGCAGTACTTC; cdr3_aa: CASSPRTGDPYEQYF; v_call: TRBV7-2; clone_size: .; d_call: TRBD1; j_call: TRBJ2-7